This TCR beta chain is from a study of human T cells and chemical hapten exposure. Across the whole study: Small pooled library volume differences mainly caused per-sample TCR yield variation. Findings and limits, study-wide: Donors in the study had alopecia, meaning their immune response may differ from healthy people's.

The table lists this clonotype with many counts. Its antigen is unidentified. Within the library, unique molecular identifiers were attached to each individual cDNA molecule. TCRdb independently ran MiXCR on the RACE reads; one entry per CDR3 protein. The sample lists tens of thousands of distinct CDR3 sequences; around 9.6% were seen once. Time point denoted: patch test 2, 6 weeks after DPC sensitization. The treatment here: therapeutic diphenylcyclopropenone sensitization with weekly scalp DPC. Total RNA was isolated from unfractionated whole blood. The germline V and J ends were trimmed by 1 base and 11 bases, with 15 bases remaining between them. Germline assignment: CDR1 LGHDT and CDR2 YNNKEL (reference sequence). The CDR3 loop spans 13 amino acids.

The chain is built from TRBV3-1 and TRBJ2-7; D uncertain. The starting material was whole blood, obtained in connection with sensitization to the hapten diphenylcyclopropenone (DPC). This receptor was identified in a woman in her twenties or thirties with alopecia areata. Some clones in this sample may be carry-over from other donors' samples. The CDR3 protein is CASSQGPNAHKYF. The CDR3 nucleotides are TGTGCCAGCAGCCAAGGACCGAACGCACATAAGTACTTC.